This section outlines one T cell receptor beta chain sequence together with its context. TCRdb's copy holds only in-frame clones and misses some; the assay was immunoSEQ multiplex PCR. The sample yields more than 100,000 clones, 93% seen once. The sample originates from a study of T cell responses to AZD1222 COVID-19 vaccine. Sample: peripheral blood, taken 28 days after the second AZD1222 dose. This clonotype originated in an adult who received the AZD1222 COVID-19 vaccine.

The DNA of the CDR3 is TGTGCCAGCAGCATTACTAGGAGCTCCTACAATGAGCAGTTCTTC. It yields the protein CASSITRSSYNEQFF. The J gene is TRBJ2-1, the V gene TRBV7-3, with D possibly matching TRBD2 (5 bases). Germline V CDR1 and CDR2: SGHTA, FQGTGA. Trimming cost V 5 bases and J 0 bases, with 11 bases left between them. CDR3 length: 15 amino acids.